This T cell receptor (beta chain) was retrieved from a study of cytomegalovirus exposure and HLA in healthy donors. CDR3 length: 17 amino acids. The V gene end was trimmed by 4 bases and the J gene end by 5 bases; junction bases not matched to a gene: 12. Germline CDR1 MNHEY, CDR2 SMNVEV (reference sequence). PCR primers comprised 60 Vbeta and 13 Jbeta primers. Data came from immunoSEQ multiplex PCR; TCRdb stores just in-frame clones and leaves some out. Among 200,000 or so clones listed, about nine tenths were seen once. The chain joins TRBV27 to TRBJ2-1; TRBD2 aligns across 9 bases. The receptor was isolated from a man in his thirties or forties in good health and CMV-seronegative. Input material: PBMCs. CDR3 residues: CASSSILAGVQNNEQFF. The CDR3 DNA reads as TGTGCCAGCAGTTCAATATTAGCGGGAGTCCAAAACAATGAGCAGTTCTTC.